This TCR beta chain was identified in a study of blood T cell repertoires in COVID-19 (dated by TCRdb to 2018 to 2021). For the wider study: Collaborator samples came from the United States, Italy and Spain and covered acute and convalescent phases of COVID-19. The prospective study material was composed of cDNA or gDNA derived from T cells, B-cell-depleted T cells, or PBMCs. The dataset comprised deeply sampled blood TCRbeta repertoires from subjects exposed to, actively infected with, or recovered from COVID-19. The repertoires were made available in a free public database intended to serve as a resource for research on the immune response to SARS-CoV-2. Samples came from the ongoing ImmuneRACE study (first 160 participants) plus 1,254 subjects from 6 global collaborators. A de-identified subject ID, COVID-19 status, age in years and sex were almost always included in the sample metadata. Where available, HLA class I and class II types were taken from metadata supplied by the sample provider and were not determined by assay-based typing.

Here is what the overall study found, with its caveats: Clinical and demographic metadata were provided uncurated, with the amount varying by source and participant.

V drops 5 bases and J drops 2 bases, leaving 9 bases in between. For CDR1 and CDR2, the germline V gene lists SGHTA and FQGNSA. The CDR3 runs 14 residues from the cysteine to the phenylalanine. The sequence is cut down to CDR3 DNA, 42 bases in frame from base 1. Collaborating institutions collected whole blood in K2EDTA tubes following their own protocols. Collaborator samples were shipped for TCRbeta analysis as frozen whole blood, isolated PBMCs, or DNA extracted from either sample type. The immunoSEQ Assay, a bias-controlled multiplex PCR, was used to amplify TCRbeta CDR3 regions from genomic DNA. As for how the authors treated the data: The number of nucleated cells in each sample was estimated by amplification of reference gene primers within the assay. To quantify the absolute abundance of each unique TCRbeta CDR3 rearrangement, sequence reads were collapsed and filtered. Productive Simpson clonality was computed per sample as the square root of Simpson's diversity index over productive rearrangements. Not all clones reach the TCRdb copy of this immuneACCESS table, which keeps in-frame sequences only. Checked studies attribute under half of the gap to unresolved V genes and leave the rest unexplained. The D gene and trimming were derived from the DNA, and the V and J assignments and clone size from that table. The sample contains around 230,000 clones, approximately 82% of them found a single time. The top ten clones comprise about 2.5% of the sample.

Regarding this clone: The clone's antigen remains unknown. No base quality values were provided; no much bigger clone lies one nucleotide off. The same CDR3 arises from other DNA sequences in this sample as well.

The rearranged segments are TRBV7-2 and TRBJ1-4; TRBD1 is a possible D gene, resting on 5 matching bases. Sequenced sample: peripheral blood. The TCR sequence derives from a woman aged 70 to 79 with active or convalescent COVID-19. The DNA is as follows: TGTGCCAGCAGCCCGACAGCTACTAATGAAAAACTGTTTTTT. Translation gives CASSPTATNEKLFF.